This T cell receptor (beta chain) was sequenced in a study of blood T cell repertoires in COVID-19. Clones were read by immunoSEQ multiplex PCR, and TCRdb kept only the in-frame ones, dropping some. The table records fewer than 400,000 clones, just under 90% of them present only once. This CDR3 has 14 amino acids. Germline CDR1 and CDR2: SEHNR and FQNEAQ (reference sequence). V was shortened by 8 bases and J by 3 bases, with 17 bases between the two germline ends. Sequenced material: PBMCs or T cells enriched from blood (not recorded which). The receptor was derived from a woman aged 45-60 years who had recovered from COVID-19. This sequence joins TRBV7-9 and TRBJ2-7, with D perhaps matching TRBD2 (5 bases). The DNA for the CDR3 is TGTGCCAGCGCTCAAGAGGGTCGGGACTACGAGCAGTACTTC. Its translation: CASAQEGRDYEQYF. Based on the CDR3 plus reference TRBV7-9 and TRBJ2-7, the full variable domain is DTGVSQNPRHKITKRGQNVTFRCDPISEHNRLYWYRQTLGQGPEFLTYFQNEAQLEKSRLLSDRFSAERPKGSFSTLEIQRTEQGDSAMYLCASAQEGRDYEQYFGPGTRLTVT.